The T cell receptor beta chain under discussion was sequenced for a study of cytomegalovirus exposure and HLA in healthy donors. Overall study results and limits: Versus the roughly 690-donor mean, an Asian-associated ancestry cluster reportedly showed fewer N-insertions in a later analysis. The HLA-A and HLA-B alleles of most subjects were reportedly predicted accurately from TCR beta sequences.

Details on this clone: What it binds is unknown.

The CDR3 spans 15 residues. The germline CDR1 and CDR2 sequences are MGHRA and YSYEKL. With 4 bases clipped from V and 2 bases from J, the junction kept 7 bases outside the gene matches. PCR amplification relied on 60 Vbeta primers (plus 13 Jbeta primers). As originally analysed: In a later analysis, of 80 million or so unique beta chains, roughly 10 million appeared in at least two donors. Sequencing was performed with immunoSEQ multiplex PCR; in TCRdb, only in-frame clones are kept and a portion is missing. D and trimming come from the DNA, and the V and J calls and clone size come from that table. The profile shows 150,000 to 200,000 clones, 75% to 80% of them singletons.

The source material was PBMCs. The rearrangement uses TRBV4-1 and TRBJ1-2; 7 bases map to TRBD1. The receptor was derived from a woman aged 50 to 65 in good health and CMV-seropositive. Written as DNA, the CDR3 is TGCGCCAGCAGCCCAACCTTACAGGGGAACTATGGCTACACCTTC. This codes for CASSPTLQGNYGYTF.